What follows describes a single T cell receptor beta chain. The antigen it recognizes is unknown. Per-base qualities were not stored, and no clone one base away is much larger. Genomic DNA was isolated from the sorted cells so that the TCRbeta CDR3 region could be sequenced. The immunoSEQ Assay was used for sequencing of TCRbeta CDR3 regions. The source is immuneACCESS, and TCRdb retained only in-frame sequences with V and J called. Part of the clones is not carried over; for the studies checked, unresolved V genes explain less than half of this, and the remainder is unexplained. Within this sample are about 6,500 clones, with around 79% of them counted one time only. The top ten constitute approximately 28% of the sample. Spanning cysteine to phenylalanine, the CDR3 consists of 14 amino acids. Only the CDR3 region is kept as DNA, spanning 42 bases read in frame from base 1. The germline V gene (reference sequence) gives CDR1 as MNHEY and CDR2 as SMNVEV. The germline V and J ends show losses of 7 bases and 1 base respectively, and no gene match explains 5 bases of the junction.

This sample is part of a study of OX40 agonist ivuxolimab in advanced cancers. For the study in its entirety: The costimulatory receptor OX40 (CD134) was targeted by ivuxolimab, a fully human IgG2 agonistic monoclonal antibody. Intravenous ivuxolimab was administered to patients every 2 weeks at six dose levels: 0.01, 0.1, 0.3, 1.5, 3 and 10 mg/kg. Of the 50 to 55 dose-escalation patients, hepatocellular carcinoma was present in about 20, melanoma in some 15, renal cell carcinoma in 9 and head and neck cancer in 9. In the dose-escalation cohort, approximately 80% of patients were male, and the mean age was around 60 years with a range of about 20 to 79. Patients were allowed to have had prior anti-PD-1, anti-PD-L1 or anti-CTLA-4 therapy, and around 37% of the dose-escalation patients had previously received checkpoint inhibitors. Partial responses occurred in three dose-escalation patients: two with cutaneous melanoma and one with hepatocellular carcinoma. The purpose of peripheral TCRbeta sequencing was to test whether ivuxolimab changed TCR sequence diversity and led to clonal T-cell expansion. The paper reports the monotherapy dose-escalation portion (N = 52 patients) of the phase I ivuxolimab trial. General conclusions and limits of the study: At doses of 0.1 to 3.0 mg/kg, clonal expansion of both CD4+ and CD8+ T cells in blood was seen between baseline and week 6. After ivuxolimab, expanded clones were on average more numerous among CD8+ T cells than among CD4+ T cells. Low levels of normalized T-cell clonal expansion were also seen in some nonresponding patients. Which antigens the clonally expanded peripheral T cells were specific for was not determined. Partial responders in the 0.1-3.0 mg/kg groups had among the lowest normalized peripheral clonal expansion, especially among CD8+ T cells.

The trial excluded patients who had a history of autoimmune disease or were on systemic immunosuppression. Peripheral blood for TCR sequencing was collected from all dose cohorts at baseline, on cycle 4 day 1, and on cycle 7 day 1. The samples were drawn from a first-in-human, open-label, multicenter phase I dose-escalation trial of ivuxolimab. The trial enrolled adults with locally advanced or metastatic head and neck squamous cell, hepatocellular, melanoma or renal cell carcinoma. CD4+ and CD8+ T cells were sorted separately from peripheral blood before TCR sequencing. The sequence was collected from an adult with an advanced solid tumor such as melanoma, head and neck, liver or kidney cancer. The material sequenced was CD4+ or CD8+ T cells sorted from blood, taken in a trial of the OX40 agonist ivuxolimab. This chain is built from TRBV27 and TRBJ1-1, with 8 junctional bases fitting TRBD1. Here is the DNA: TGTGCCAGCACCAGAGGGACAGGGAACACTGAAGCTTTCTTT. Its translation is CASTRGTGNTEAFF.